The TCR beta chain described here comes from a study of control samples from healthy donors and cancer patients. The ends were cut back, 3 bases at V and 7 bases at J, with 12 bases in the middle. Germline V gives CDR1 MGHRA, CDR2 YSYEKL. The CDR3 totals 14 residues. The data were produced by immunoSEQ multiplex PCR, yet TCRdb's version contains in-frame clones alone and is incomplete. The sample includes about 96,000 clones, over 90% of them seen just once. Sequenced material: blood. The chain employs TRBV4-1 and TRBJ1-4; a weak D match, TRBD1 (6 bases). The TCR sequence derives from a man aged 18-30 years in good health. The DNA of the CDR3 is TGCGCCAGCAGCCATCAGGGGATCGGTGAAAAACTGTTTTTT. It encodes CASSHQGIGEKLFF.